This TCR beta chain was observed in a study of early stage breast cancer tumors. The overall study: Most invasive tumors, about 75% of the 16, were ER+/PR+/HER2-.

Clones were sequenced by immunoSEQ multiplex PCR, and TCRdb holds only the in-frame ones, with some missing. Of fewer than 30,000 clones listed, roughly 50% are singletons. CDR1 is LNHDA and CDR2 is SQIVND in the germline V gene (reference sequence). V shed 7 bases and J shed 0 bases, with 10 bases lying between them. This CDR3 comprises 14 residues. V and J are TRBV19 and TRBJ1-3; D possibly corresponds to TRBD1 (5 bases). The TCR originated in a person in their fifties with breast cancer. The sample comprised breast tumor tissue. The CDR3 DNA is TGTGCCAGTACCTCTGGACACTCTGGAAACACCATATATTTT. It specifies CASTSGHSGNTIYF.